This paragraph reports one T cell receptor (beta chain). Its cognate antigen is unknown. Profiling relied on immunoSEQ multiplex PCR, and the TCRdb table lists in-frame clones only, not all of them. Found here are 2 million to 2.5 million clones, approximately 95% of them singletons; the top ten hold roughly 0.36%. This record comes from a study of shared clonotypes between healthy human individuals. Study results and limitations: A limitation of the genetic and exposure-history diversity represented arose from few donors. Read depth was anticipated to influence clonotype sharing among donors.

Trimming pared 1 base from V and 3 bases from J, leaving 13 bases between. Germline assignment: CDR1 PRHDT and CDR2 FYEKMQ (reference sequence). The CDR3 runs to 16 residues. The clonotype originates from a man aged 18 to 29 in good health. Some clones in this sample may be carry-over from other donors' samples. Input material: naive CD4+ T cells from PBMCs. Indicated subset: CD45RA+ positively selected. The chain couples TRBV13 to TRBJ2-1; possibly TRBD2 for D (6 bases). The CDR3 loop is CASSLAGTPLYNEQFF. CDR3 nucleotides: TGTGCCAGCAGCTTAGCCGGGACTCCGCTCTACAATGAGCAGTTCTTC.